These T cell receptor beta chains were read from a single sample in a study of tumor and adjacent non-tumor tissue in lung cancer. Using its own MiXCR run on the multiplex PCR reads, TCRdb lists one record per CDR3 protein. The sample records over 60,000 distinct CDR3 sequences, around 73% being singletons. What was sequenced was lung tumor tissue. All receptors come from a man aged 60 to 75 with non-small cell lung cancer. Both conserved end residues are part of each CDR3. A D gene is named only where the DNA matches it firmly. Size is omitted from some rows. Given values are once, few, many or a class for expanded clones.

d_gene: -
j_gene: TRBJ1-3
abundance: -
v_gene: TRBV6-1
CDR3aa: CASTEASPRSSGNTIYF
CDR3nt: TGTGCCAGCACCGAAGCCTCCCCGCGTTCCTCTGGAAACACCATATATTTT

d_gene: -
j_gene: TRBJ1-5
abundance: -
v_gene: TRBV20-1
CDR3aa: CSVRGVRRGWDKSNQPQHF
CDR3nt: TGCAGTGTTAGGGGGGTGAGGAGGGGCTGGGATAAAAGCAATCAGCCCCAGCATTTT

d_gene: TRBD1
j_gene: TRBJ2-7
abundance: -
v_gene: TRBV20-1
CDR3aa: CGATGQGESYEQYF
CDR3nt: TGCGGTGCTACTGGACAGGGTGAATCCTACGAGCAGTACTTC

d_gene: -
j_gene: TRBJ1-1
abundance: -
v_gene: TRBV29-1
CDR3aa: CSAYMTRAETFF
CDR3nt: TGCAGCGCCTACATGACTCGGGCTGAAACTTTCTTT

d_gene: TRBD1
j_gene: TRBJ2-5
abundance: -
v_gene: TRBV6-5
CDR3aa: CPSSWDRMETQYF
CDR3nt: TGTCCCAGCTCCTGGGACAGGATGGAGACCCAGTACTTC

d_gene: -
j_gene: TRBJ2-3
abundance: many
v_gene: TRBV10-1
CDR3aa: CASSDGSTDTQYF
CDR3nt: TGCGCCAGCAGTGACGGCAGCACAGATACGCAGTATTTT

d_gene: TRBD2
j_gene: TRBJ2-1
abundance: many
v_gene: TRBV5-5
CDR3aa: CASTQLAGGVNEQFF
CDR3nt: TGTGCCAGCACCCAACTAGCGGGAGGTGTAAATGAGCAGTTCTTC

d_gene: TRBD1
j_gene: TRBJ2-7
abundance: -
v_gene: TRBV10-3
CDR3aa: CAMNRGAEASDQYF
CDR3nt: TGTGCCATGAACAGGGGAGCAGAGGCGTCCGACCAGTACTTC

d_gene: -
j_gene: TRBJ2-3
abundance: once
v_gene: TRBV29-1
CDR3aa: CSVQKGAGSTDMQYF
CDR3nt: TGCAGCGTCCAGAAAGGGGCGGGTAGCACAGATATGCAGTATTTT

d_gene: -
j_gene: TRBJ2-2
abundance: -
v_gene: TRBV10-3
CDR3aa: CAISVDEGMLGTGELFF
CDR3nt: TGTGCCATCAGTGTCGATGAGGGGATGTTGGGCACCGGGGAGCTGTTTTTT

d_gene: TRBD1
j_gene: TRBJ1-2
abundance: many
v_gene: TRBV5-1
CDR3aa: CASSLDSATGVGYTF
CDR3nt: TGCGCCAGCAGCTTGGACTCTGCGACAGGGGTAGGCTACACCTTC

d_gene: -
j_gene: TRBJ1-5
abundance: -
v_gene: TRBV6-6
CDR3aa: CTTEGGIRSNQPQHF
CDR3nt: TGTACCACTGAGGGAGGGATTCGGAGCAATCAGCCACAGCATTTC